The present T cell receptor beta chain was sequenced within a study of cytomegalovirus exposure and HLA in healthy donors. Study-wide findings and caveats: Most sequenced TCRs were rare (though some public TCRs occurred in many donors). Among the most significant clusters, several appeared linked to common viral pathogens in a later analysis.

PCR was performed using 60 Vbeta and 13 Jbeta primers. The method was immunoSEQ multiplex PCR; TCRdb's version includes in-frame clones alone and lacks a portion of them. The sample shows hundreds of thousands of clones, 70% to 90% of them seen only once. As to this clone: Antigen specificity is unknown.

This CDR3 has 12 amino acids. The junction had 4 bases not matched to a gene; V was cut back by 10 bases and J by 0 bases. Germline V gene sequence: CDR1 SGHRS, CDR2 YFSETQ. V is TRBV5-1 and J is TRBJ2-7; 7 bases are a match to TRBD1. The sample was PBMCs. The origin of this receptor is a woman aged 18-29 years in good health and CMV-seronegative. The CDR3 loop reads CAVRDSSYEQYF. The CDR3 region has the DNA TGCGCCGTCCGGGACAGCTCCTACGAGCAGTACTTC.